The 25 T cell receptor beta chains listed next were all sequenced from one sample in a study of T cells after yellow fever vaccination. TCRdb fed the 5' RACE reads into MiXCR, producing one record per CDR3 protein. The data show some 560,000 distinct CDR3 sequences, approximately 16% seen once. Sequencing was performed on PBMCs, taken around 5 days after the first yellow fever vaccination. The receptor set was obtained from a man between 18 and 35 years old who received the YFV17D yellow fever vaccine.

This clonotype occurred a few times. The chain couples TRBV29-1 to TRBJ2-1; 7 bases agree with TRBD1. Germline CDR1 SQVTM, CDR2 ANQGSEA. The CDR3 has 13 amino acids. After removal of 7 bases from V and 4 bases from J, the junction contained 7 bases not matched to a gene. The CDR3 DNA reads as TGCAGCGATTCGGGACAGAGATACAATGAGCAGTTCTTC. Translation: CSDSGQRYNEQFF.

This clonotype was seen ten or more times. V usage is TRBV20-1 and J usage is TRBJ2-1, with TRBD2 identical over 11 bases. The CDR3 is 18 residues long. CDR1 is DFQATT and CDR2 is SNEGSKA in the germline V gene (reference sequence). J lost 8 bases, V lost 6 bases, and 21 bases had no gene match. The CDR3 region is CSARGGLAGGSSLDEQFF. The CDR3 DNA is TGCAGTGCGAGGGGGGGGCTAGCGGGGGGCTCCTCCCTCGATGAGCAGTTCTTC.

The rearrangement joins TRBV5-4 to TRBJ2-4, with D hard to call. V was trimmed by 2 bases and J by 6 bases, leaving 9 bases between them. The CDR3 has 13 residues. Germline CDR1 reads SGHNT; CDR2 reads YYREEE (reference sequence). DNA of the CDR3: TGTGCCAGCAGCTTTGAGGACCCAAACATTCAGTACTTC. Its protein is CASSFEDPNIQYF.

This clonotype was picked up many times. V and J are TRBV5-1 and TRBJ2-7; D unresolved. The germline V and J ends were trimmed by 0 bases and 4 bases, with 11 bases remaining between them. The CDR3 consists of 14 residues. Germline V lookup: CDR1 SGHRS, CDR2 YFSETQ. This CDR3 reads CASSLAVGIYEQYF. The CDR3 DNA reads TGCGCCAGCAGCTTGGCCGTGGGGATTTACGAGCAGTACTTC.

The V gene is TRBV4-3, the J gene TRBJ1-2; 9 bases map to TRBD1. The CDR3 is 16 residues long. The J segment lost 7 bases and the V segment lost 3 bases, leaving 12 bases of the junction unmatched. The germline gives CDR1 LGHNA, CDR2 YSLEER. CDR3 amino acids: CASSQPLGQGKVGYTF. The CDR3 DNA reads as TGCGCCAGCAGCCAGCCTTTGGGACAGGGAAAAGTTGGCTACACCTTC.

This rearrangement joins TRBV20-1 to TRBJ2-5; D call uncertain. The germline V gene encodes CDR1 DFQATT and CDR2 SNEGSKA (reference sequence). Trimming took 0 bases from V and 5 from J, leaving 10 bases between them. This CDR3 is 13 amino acids long. Written as DNA, the CDR3 is TGCAGTGCTAGAGATGGGCGGATGGAGACCCAGTACTTC. Its protein is CSARDGRMETQYF.

The rearrangement joins TRBV20-1 to TRBJ2-1; TRBD2 might be the D (5 bases). Germline V gives CDR1 DFQATT, CDR2 SNEGSKA (reference sequence). The CDR3 is 13 residues long. Trimming removed 3 bases from V and 9 bases from J, with 15 bases in between. The CDR3 DNA is TGCAGTGCTAGGGTCGGGGTAGTAGGTGAGCAGTTCTTC. As protein: CSARVGVVGEQFF.

The sample holds a few counts of this clonotype. The V call is TRBV7-2, the J call TRBJ2-5; 10 bases agree with TRBD2. V was pared by 6 bases and J by 5 bases, with 12 bases of the junction left unmatched. CDR1 is SGHTA, CDR2 FQGNSA, per germline. CDR3 length equals 16 residues. The CDR3: CASSTGLADEAETQYF. The CDR3 DNA sequence: TGTGCCAGCAGTACCGGACTAGCGGATGAGGCGGAGACCCAGTACTTC.

The chain recombines TRBV5-1 with TRBJ2-5; 7 bases align to TRBD1. V shed 4 bases, J shed 1 base, and the junction held 7 bases outside the gene matches. Germline values: CDR1 SGHRS, CDR2 YFSETQ. This CDR3 has 15 amino acids. For the CDR3, the DNA is TGCGCCAGCAGCAGATTGACAGGGACCCAAGAGACCCAGTACTTC. Its protein is CASSRLTGTQETQYF. Filled out from reference TRBV5-1 and TRBJ2-5, the complete variable domain reads KAGVTQTPRYLIKTRGQQVTLSCSPISGHRSVSWYQQTPGQGLQFLFEYFSETQRNKGNFPGRFSGRQFSNSRSEMNVSTLELGDSALYLCASSRLTGTQETQYFGPGTRLLVL.

This clonotype was counted only a few times. CDR3 bases: TGTGCCAGCAGCTTGGCAGCGTCTAGGGGGGCCAACGTCCTGACTTTC. Translation: CASSLAASRGANVLTF. The V call is TRBV5-5, the J call TRBJ2-6, with D uncertain. This CDR3 has 16 amino acids. CDR1 is SGHKS and CDR2 is YYEKEE in the germline V gene (reference sequence). V lost 0 bases and J lost 4, with 11 bases in between. Looking up the rest from reference TRBV5-5 and TRBJ2-6 gives the full variable domain: DAGVTQSPTHLIKTRGQQVTLRCSPISGHKSVSWYQQVLGQGPQFIFQYYEKEERGRGNFPDRFSARQFPNYSSELNVNALLLGDSALYLCASSLAASRGANVLTFGAGSRLTVL.

In its sample, this clonotype was seen a few times. This chain connects TRBV5-4 to TRBJ2-1; D tentatively fits TRBD1 or TRBD2 (5 bases each). V was shortened by 4 bases and J by 5 bases, with 10 bases between the two germline ends. Germline assignment: CDR1 SGHNT and CDR2 YYREEE (reference sequence). CDR3 length equals 13 residues. The CDR3 DNA reads TGTGCCAGCAGCCGTGGGACGGACAATGAGCAGTTCTTC. This translates into CASSRGTDNEQFF.

This chain uses TRBV9 with TRBJ2-3; D uncertain. The CDR3 covers 14 residues. The germline V and J ends were trimmed by 0 bases and 2 bases, with 7 bases remaining between them. CDR1 and CDR2 from the germline V gene are SGDLS and YYNGEE. CDR3 bases: TGTGCCAGCAGCGTAGGGGGTCTCACAGATACGCAGTATTTT. Translating gives CASSVGGLTDTQYF.

The chain joins TRBV3-1 to TRBJ1-2, with a weak D call TRBD1 (5 bases). Trimming removed 1 base at V and 6 bases at J, with 9 bases between. This CDR3 comprises 13 residues. Looked up from germline, CDR1 is LGHDT and CDR2 is YNNKEL (reference sequence). The CDR3 DNA reads as TGTGCCAGCAGCCAAGTATCAGGGCATGGCTACACCTTC. Translated, it gives CASSQVSGHGYTF.

The CDR3 loop is CASSWWSIQDEKLFF. CDR3 nucleotide sequence: TGTGCCAGCAGCTGGTGGTCAATTCAAGATGAAAAACTGTTTTTT. The J gene is TRBJ1-4, the V gene TRBV7-9, with unresolved D. V shed 4 bases and J shed 6 bases, with 15 bases lying between them. CDR1 and CDR2 (germline): SEHNR, FQNEAQ (reference sequence). This CDR3 spans 15 amino acids.

This clonotype was counted a few times. The chain uses TRBV9 and TRBJ2-5; 11 nucleotides align to TRBD2. Germline-derived CDR1 and CDR2 are SGDLS and YYNGEE. The CDR3 length is 15 residues. The J segment lost 4 bases and the V segment lost 0 bases, leaving 2 bases of the junction unmatched. The chain's CDR3 is CASSVVGTSGETQYF. In nucleotides, the CDR3 is TGTGCCAGCAGCGTAGTGGGGACTAGCGGAGAGACCCAGTACTTC.

This clonotype was detected a few times. J is TRBJ2-7 and V is TRBV20-1; a possible D gene is TRBD1 (6 bases). The CDR3 contains 15 residues. Per germline, CDR1 DFQATT and CDR2 SNEGSKA (reference sequence). The V end was cut by 6 bases, the J end by 0 bases, with 18 bases between. For the CDR3, the DNA is TGCAGTGCGAGAATCGACAGGAGGAGCTCCTACGAGCAGTACTTC. This gives the protein CSARIDRRSSYEQYF.

This clonotype has only a few counts. The chain uses TRBV7-9 and TRBJ1-1, with D perhaps matching TRBD1 (6 bases). Per germline, CDR1 SEHNR and CDR2 FQNEAQ (reference sequence). CDR3 length equals 16 residues. V lost 0 bases, J lost 1 base, and 12 bases lay in between. The CDR3 bases are TGTGCCAGCAGCTTAGCCGTTATGGGGGCGAACACTGAAGCTTTCTTT. Its translation is CASSLAVMGANTEAFF.

The chain recombines TRBV12-3 or TRBV12-4 with TRBJ1-1; no clear D gene. The CDR3 loop spans 14 amino acids. V was cut by 3 bases and J by 0 bases, with 8 bases left in between. CDR3 in amino acids: CASSLFRLNTEAFF. The CDR3 DNA is TGTGCCAGCAGTTTGTTTCGGTTGAACACTGAAGCTTTCTTT.

This chain links TRBV20-1 with TRBJ1-3, with D perhaps matching TRBD1 (6 bases). The CDR3 has 16 residues. Trimming took off 0 bases at V and 0 bases at J, with 12 bases between the two ends. The V gene's germline CDR1 is DFQATT and CDR2 SNEGSKA (reference sequence). As DNA, the CDR3 is TGCAGTGCTAGAGATGGGGGCGGAAACTCTGGAAACACCATATATTTT. It is translated as CSARDGGGNSGNTIYF.

A few counts support this clonotype. The chain has TRBV20-1 and TRBJ2-5; maybe TRBD1 (7 bases). Trimming left V 1 base short and J 2 bases short, with 14 bases between. The CDR3 contains 15 residues. CDR1 and CDR2 from the germline V gene are DFQATT and SNEGSKA (reference sequence). CDR3 nucleotides: TGCAGTGCTAGAGGTCAGGGGGGAGTACAAGAGACCCAGTACTTC. The encoded protein is CSARGQGGVQETQYF.

In its sample, this clonotype was seen a few times. The J gene is TRBJ2-7, the V gene TRBV5-5; D is perhaps TRBD1 or TRBD2 (6 bases each). The CDR3 consists of 16 residues. CDR1 and CDR2 from the germline V gene are SGHKS and YYEKEE (reference sequence). V lost 0 bases to trimming and J lost 0 bases, with 13 bases between them. The CDR3 nucleotides read TGTGCCAGCAGCTTGGTTGGGGGGCCACGCTCCTACGAGCAGTACGTC. Protein sequence: CASSLVGGPRSYEQYV.

This clonotype was recorded a few times. The rearrangement uses TRBV14 and TRBJ2-3; D remains unclear. This CDR3 contains 12 residues. The germline V gene encodes CDR1 SGHDN and CDR2 FVKESK. V lost 8 bases and J lost 4, with 10 bases in between. The CDR3, as DNA: TGTGCCAGCGCAACGGGCCCAGATACGCAGTATTTT. It translates to CASATGPDTQYF.

The V and J genes are TRBV5-1 and TRBJ1-6; D might be TRBD1 (5 bases). The V gene's germline CDR1 is SGHRS and CDR2 YFSETQ. The CDR3 contains 16 residues. Trimming cost V 0 bases and J 9 bases, with 16 bases left between them. The CDR3 bases are TGCGCCAGCAGCTTGGCTGAGGGGTGGTCTTTTTCACCCCTCCACTTT. Protein: CASSLAEGWSFSPLHF.

This clonotype was detected only a few times. The chain is built from TRBV7-9 and TRBJ1-5; D is uncertain. The germline gives CDR1 SEHNR, CDR2 FQNEAQ (reference sequence). The CDR3 runs to 14 residues. Between the trimmed V and J ends, which lost 5 bases and 3 bases, there was a span of 11 bases. CDR3 nucleotides: TGTGCCAGCAGCCCCACAATGGACAATCAGCCCCAGCATTTT. The encoded protein is CASSPTMDNQPQHF. Full variable domain (outside the CDR3, taken from reference TRBV7-9 and TRBJ1-5): DTGVSQNPRHKITKRGQNVTFRCDPISEHNRLYWYRQTLGQGPEFLTYFQNEAQLEKSRLLSDRFSAERPKGSFSTLEIQRTEQGDSAMYLCASSPTMDNQPQHFGDGTRLSIL.

This rearrangement joins TRBV30 to TRBJ2-3; 8 bases are shared with TRBD1. V was pared by 0 bases and J by 0 bases, with 2 bases of the junction left unmatched. CDR3 length equals 15 residues. CDR1 is GTSNPN, CDR2 SVGIG, per germline (reference sequence). CDR3 protein: CAWSVGDRSTDTQYF. The DNA for the CDR3 is TGTGCCTGGAGTGTGGGGGACAGGAGCACAGATACGCAGTATTTT.